The clone carrying this T cell receptor (beta chain) came up once. The source of the sample is a study of blood T cell repertoires in COVID-19. Study information: Sites in the United States, Italy and Spain provided acute and convalescent COVID-19 samples. T cells, B-cell-depleted T cells, or PBMCs supplied cDNA or gDNA.

J was trimmed by 0 bases and V by 6 bases; bases with no gene match: 13. The CDR3 spans 18 residues. CDR1 and CDR2 (germline): KGHDR, SFDVKD. Authors' processing steps: Researchers report that nucleated cell counts were estimated from reference gene primer amplification. Assay: immunoSEQ multiplex PCR; the TCRdb copy retains only in-frame clones and omits some. V and J calls and clone size are copied from that table; D and trimming were computed from the DNA. The top ten hold approximately 3% of the sample, which has roughly 170,000 clones, approximately 79% seen once. The clonotype originates from a woman aged 80 or over with acute or convalescent COVID-19. The chain combines TRBV24-1 with TRBJ1-5, with 7 bases that match TRBD1. Sequencing was performed on peripheral blood. The CDR3: CATSSAQGTGDSNQPQHF. Written as DNA, the CDR3 is TGTGCCACCAGTAGCGCACAGGGGACGGGTGATAGCAATCAGCCCCAGCATTTT.